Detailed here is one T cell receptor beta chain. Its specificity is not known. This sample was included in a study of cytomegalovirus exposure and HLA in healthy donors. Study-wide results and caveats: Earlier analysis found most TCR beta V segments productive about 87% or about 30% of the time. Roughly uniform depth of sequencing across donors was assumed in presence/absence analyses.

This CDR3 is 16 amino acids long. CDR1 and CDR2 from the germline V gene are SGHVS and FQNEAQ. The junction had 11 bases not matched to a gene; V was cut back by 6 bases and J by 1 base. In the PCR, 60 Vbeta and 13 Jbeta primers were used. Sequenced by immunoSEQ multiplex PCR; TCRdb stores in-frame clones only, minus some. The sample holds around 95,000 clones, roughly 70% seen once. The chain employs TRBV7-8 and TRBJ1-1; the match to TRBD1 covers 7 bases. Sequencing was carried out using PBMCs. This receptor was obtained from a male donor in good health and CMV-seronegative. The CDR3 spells CASRLRGRDGNTEAFF. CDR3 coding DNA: TGTGCCAGCAGACTAAGGGGGCGCGACGGGAACACTGAAGCTTTCTTT.